The sequence of this TCR beta chain was determined in a study of cytomegalovirus exposure and HLA in healthy donors (TCRdb year 2017). In the study overall: According to a later analysis, one platform produced both the 110 or so validation repertoires and the roughly 640 repertoires of the first cohort. To predict cytomegalovirus infection status, the study combined high-throughput TCR immunosequencing, statistical association of individual TCRs with disease status, and machine learning. The study aimed to test whether cataloging public T cell receptors could reveal signatures of past pathogen exposure. Besides the first cohort of 666 subjects, a separate validation cohort made up of 120 different subjects was used. What the study reported, not specific to this receptor: The classifier was reported to diagnose cytomegalovirus status with high specificity and sensitivity in both the original and validation cohorts. The authors suggested that the approach could potentially be extended to other disease states and immunological phenotypes. A later analysis found that TCRs clustered in the first cohort also tended to co-occur in the 100 to 150 validation repertoires, with approximately 95% of cluster scores above 0. In the study, some 160 TCR beta chains were listed as associated with cytomegalovirus. Three of the identified cytomegalovirus-associated TCR beta chains were confirmed in vitro to be specific for cytomegalovirus antigens. All 110 or so repertoires were used to score co-occurrence in the validation cohort in a later analysis, because that analysis had no HLA typing for the cohort. While some public TCRs were present in many individuals, most TCR sequences turned up only very rarely across donors.

V drops 1 base and J drops 7 bases, leaving 11 bases in between. There are 13 amino acids in the CDR3, from cysteine to phenylalanine inclusive. Here the CDR3 DNA is all that survives: 39 bases in frame from base 1. The germline V gene (reference sequence) specifies SEHNR as CDR1 and FQNEAQ as CDR2. Libraries came from the immunoSEQ multiplex PCR assay. Per the original workflow: To diagnose cytomegalovirus status from the catalog of TCR beta chain sequences, a statistical classification framework was built. What TCRdb holds here is the immuneACCESS table cut down to in-frame rearrangements. Part of the clones is not present; checked against another copy, under half of the missing clones reflect an unresolved V gene, and the others are unexplained. V, J and clone size are those of that table, while D and trimming were read from the DNA. Across this sample there are approximately 39,000 clones, with approximately 92% seen only once. The ten largest clones add up to about 3.5% of the sample.

The donors were included in the validation cohort of over a hundred subjects, a group kept apart from the roughly 700-subject first cohort. In the case of this clone: The specificity of this receptor is unknown. There are no base qualities to consult, and no much larger clone falls within one base.

This chain is built from TRBV7-9 and TRBJ2-7; D gene: possibly TRBD2, on 6 matching bases. Sequencing was performed on PBMCs. The clonotype was recovered from a man between 18 and 29 years old in good health and CMV-seronegative. Here is the DNA: TGTGCCAGCAGCTTAGGAGGACTATGGGAGCAGTACTTC. Its protein reads: CASSLGGLWEQYF.